The 2 T cell receptor beta chains listed next were all sequenced from one sample in a study of tumor-infiltrating lymphocytes in primary liver carcinoma. TCR beta cDNA was reverse-transcribed from approximately 0.45 ug of total RNA. The reaction used a constant-region primer and ProtoScript II reverse transcriptase. What produced the TCR beta libraries was three nested multiplex PCR rounds using slightly modified ARM-PCR. Investigators reported that the first two PCR rounds, at roughly 11 cycles each, used TRBV1-TRBV30 forward primers with a C-beta reverse primer. Using its own MiXCR run on the multiplex PCR reads, TCRdb lists one record per CDR3 protein. The sample records roughly 100,000 distinct CDR3 sequences, roughly 69% being singletons. Co-extraction of RNA and DNA was performed on about 19-31 mg of unsorted bulk tissue. The source material was liver tumor tissue from sampling region 5. As to subset: tumor region T5, tumor centre. The receptors were sampled from an older woman with primary liver carcinoma and hepatitis B virus infection.

This clonotype occurred a few times. V and J are TRBV7-9 and TRBJ2-1; D is undetermined. Germline-derived CDR1 and CDR2 are SEHNR and FQNEAQ (reference sequence). V was cut by 6 bases and J by 6 bases, with 27 bases left in between. The CDR3 contains 18 residues. CDR3 DNA sequence: TGTGCCAGCAGTCATAGCAGCCCCCGAAAAGGGCCCCCCAATGAGCAGTTCTTC. Translated: CASSHSSPRKGPPNEQFF.

The sample holds many counts of this clonotype. This sequence joins TRBV29-1 and TRBJ2-2; D remains unclear. The CDR3 extends over 13 amino acids. Germline loops: CDR1 SQVTM, CDR2 ANQGSEA. The germline V and J ends were trimmed by 5 bases and 6 bases, with 13 bases remaining between them. The CDR3 protein is CSVILVSPGELFF. The CDR3 region has the DNA TGCAGCGTTATTCTGGTCTCCCCCGGGGAGCTGTTTTTT.